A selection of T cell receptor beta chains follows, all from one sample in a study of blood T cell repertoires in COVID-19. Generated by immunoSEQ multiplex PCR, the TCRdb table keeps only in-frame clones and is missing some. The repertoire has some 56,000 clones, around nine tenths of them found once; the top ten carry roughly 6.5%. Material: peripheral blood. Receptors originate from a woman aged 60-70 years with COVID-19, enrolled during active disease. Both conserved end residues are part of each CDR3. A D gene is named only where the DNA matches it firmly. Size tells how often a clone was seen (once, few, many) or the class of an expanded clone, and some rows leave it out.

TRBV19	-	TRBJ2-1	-	CASSLYPGLVRDEQFF	TGTGCCAGTAGTTTGTATCCGGGCCTAGTGAGGGATGAGCAGTTCTTC
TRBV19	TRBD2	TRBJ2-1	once	CASSIFRLAGGPNRRHNEQFF	TGTGCCAGTAGTATATTCCGACTAGCGGGAGGGCCGAATCGAAGACACAATGAGCAGTTCTTC
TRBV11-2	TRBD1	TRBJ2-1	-	CASSFGTGGLYEQFF	TGTGCCAGCAGCTTCGGGACAGGGGGCCTGTATGAGCAGTTCTTC
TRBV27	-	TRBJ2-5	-	CASSLSYNQETQYF	TGTGCCAGCAGTTTATCATACAACCAAGAGACCCAGTACTTC
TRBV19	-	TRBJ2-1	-	CASSGRWATYNEQFF	TGTGCCAGTAGTGGCCGCTGGGCGACATACAATGAGCAGTTCTTC
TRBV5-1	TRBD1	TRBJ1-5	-	CASSLDTGGRQPQHF	TGCGCCAGCAGCTTAGATACAGGGGGCCGTCAGCCCCAGCATTTT
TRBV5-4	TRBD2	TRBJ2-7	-	CASSFGPTSGMGGEQYF	TGTGCCAGCAGCTTCGGCCCGACTAGCGGGATGGGAGGCGAGCAGTACTTC
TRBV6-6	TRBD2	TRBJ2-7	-	CASSYSISGRSSEQYF	TGTGCCAGCAGTTACTCCATAAGCGGGAGATCGAGTGAGCAGTACTTC
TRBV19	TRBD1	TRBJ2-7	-	CASSILTGSHEQYF	TGTGCCAGTAGTATACTGACAGGGTCCCACGAGCAGTACTTC
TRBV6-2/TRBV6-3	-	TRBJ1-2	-	CASSRSVQGLAGGYTF	TGTGCCAGCAGTCGCAGCGTTCAGGGGCTTGCCGGTGGCTACACCTTC
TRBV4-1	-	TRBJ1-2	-	CASSQDPQGLDGYTF	TGCGCCAGCAGCCAAGATCCGCAGGGTTTGGATGGCTACACCTTC
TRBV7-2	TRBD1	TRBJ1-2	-	CASSLGQGGYTF	TGTGCCAGCAGCCTGGGACAGGGAGGCTACACCTTC
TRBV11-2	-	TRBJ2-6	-	CASSHRSDQQAGANVLTF	TGTGCCAGCAGCCACAGGTCGGATCAACAGGCTGGGGCCAACGTCCTGACTTTC
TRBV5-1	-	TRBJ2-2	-	CASSSASSTVKAGELFF	TGCGCCAGCAGCTCCGCATCATCGACAGTCAAGGCCGGGGAGCTGTTTTTT
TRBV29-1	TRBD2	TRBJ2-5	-	CSVSGTSGSQETQYF	TGCAGCGTTTCGGGGACTAGCGGGAGTCAAGAGACCCAGTACTTC
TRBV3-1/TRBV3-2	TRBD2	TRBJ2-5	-	CASSQVLAGETQYF	TGTGCCAGCAGCCAAGTCTTAGCGGGGGAGACCCAGTACTTC
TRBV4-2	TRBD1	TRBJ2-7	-	CASSQDRGGDREICEQYF	TGTGCCAGCAGCCAAGATAGGGGGGGGGACAGGGAGATTTGCGAGCAGTACTTC
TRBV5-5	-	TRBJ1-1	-	CASSLDPGSGLAFF	TGTGCCAGCAGCTTGGATCCAGGGTCAGGATTGGCTTTCTTT
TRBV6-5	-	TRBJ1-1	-	CASRPPGVNTEAFF	TGTGCCAGCAGACCCCCAGGGGTAAACACTGAAGCTTTCTTT
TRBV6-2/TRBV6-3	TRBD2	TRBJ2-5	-	CASSMGLAGGGQETQYF	TGTGCCAGCAGTATGGGACTAGCGGGAGGCGGCCAAGAGACCCAGTACTTC
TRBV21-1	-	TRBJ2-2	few	CASSKPRTRTTGKEDGGELFF	TGTGCCAGCAGCAAACCCCGGACCAGGACGACAGGGAAAGAGGATGGCGGGGAGCTGTTTTTT
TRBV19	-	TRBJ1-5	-	CASAISNQPQHF	TGTGCCAGTGCGATTAGCAATCAGCCCCAGCATTTT
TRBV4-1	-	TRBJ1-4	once	CASSQVGRTNEKLFF	TGCGCCAGCAGCCAAGTCGGTAGAACTAATGAAAAACTGTTTTTT
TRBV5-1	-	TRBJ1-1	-	CASREQGVTEAFF	TGCGCCAGCAGAGAACAGGGAGTTACTGAAGCTTTCTTT
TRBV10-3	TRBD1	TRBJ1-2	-	CAISRRSDRIYGYTF	TGTGCCATCAGCCGAAGGTCGGACAGGATTTATGGCTACACCTTC
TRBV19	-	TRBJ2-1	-	CASSIGGEREQFF	TGTGCCAGTAGTATCGGCGGTGAGAGGGAGCAGTTCTTC
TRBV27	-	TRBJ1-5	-	CASAPVQGVGQPQHF	TGTGCCAGCGCTCCAGTCCAGGGTGTAGGGCAGCCCCAGCATTTT
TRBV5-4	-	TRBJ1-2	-	CASSLGTNYGYTF	TGTGCCAGCAGCCTCGGGACAAACTATGGCTACACCTTC
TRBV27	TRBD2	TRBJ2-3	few	CASSLSGRTPSRQYF	TGTGCCAGCAGTCTTAGCGGGAGAACCCCTTCAAGGCAGTATTTT
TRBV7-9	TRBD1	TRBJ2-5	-	CASSPTADRGGTQYF	TGTGCCAGCAGCCCGACCGCAGACAGGGGGGGGACCCAGTACTTC
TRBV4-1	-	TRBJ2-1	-	CASSQVDIIAYNEQFF	TGCGCCAGCAGCCAGGTAGATATTATAGCCTACAATGAGCAGTTCTTC
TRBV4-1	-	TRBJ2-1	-	CASSRGPRTDRDEQFF	TGCGCCAGCAGCCGAGGGCCCCGAACAGATCGGGATGAGCAGTTCTTC
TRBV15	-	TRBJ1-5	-	CATSRAAYNQPQHF	TGTGCCACCAGCAGGGCTGCTTACAATCAGCCCCAGCATTTT
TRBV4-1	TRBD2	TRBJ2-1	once	CASSQGLAGVGEQFF	TGCGCCAGCAGCCAGGGACTAGCGGGAGTAGGTGAGCAGTTCTTC
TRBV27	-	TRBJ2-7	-	CASSLSGTIASYEQYF	TGTGCCAGCAGTTTATCTGGGACAATAGCCTCCTACGAGCAGTACTTC